This entry lists 10 T cell receptor beta chains sequenced from one sample in a study of identical twins. Each CDR3 protein gets one entry after TCRdb re-called the 5' RACE reads with MiXCR. Among 600,000 to 850,000 distinct CDR3 sequences listed, around a sixth were seen once. These records were also assigned to another study, of T cells expressing NK-cell markers.

The sequenced material came from PBMCs. Source of these receptors: a woman between 18 and 30 years old in good health.

This clonotype occurred a few times. CDR3 nucleotide sequence: TGCGCCAGCAGTCCCGGGACAGAATACAATGAGCAGTTCTTC. Translating it yields CASSPGTEYNEQFF. The chain combines TRBV10-2 with TRBJ2-1; 7 nucleotides line up with TRBD1. The germline CDR1 and CDR2 sequences are WSHSY and SAAADI. The V gene end was trimmed by 5 bases and the J gene end by 4 bases; junction bases not matched to a gene: 5. CDR3 length: 14 amino acids.

J is TRBJ2-1 and V is TRBV7-2, with TRBD2 matching 13 bases. Germline CDR1 is SGHTA and CDR2 is FQGNSA. V lost 0 bases to trimming and J lost 6 bases; unmatched junction nucleotides: 5. The CDR3 length is 17 residues. In DNA, the CDR3 is TGTGCCAGCAGCTTAGCGTTAAGGACTAGCGGGAGCAATGAGCAGTTCTTC. This codes for CASSLALRTSGSNEQFF. Filled out from reference TRBV7-2 and TRBJ2-1, the complete variable domain reads GAGVSQSPSNKVTEKGKDVELRCDPISGHTALYWYRQSLGQGLEFLIYFQGNSAPDKSGLPSDRFSAERTGGSVSTLTIQRTQQEDSAVYLCASSLALRTSGSNEQFFGPGTRLTVL.

The chain joins TRBV7-2 to TRBJ2-3; the D is unclear. Trimming pared 2 bases from V and 11 bases from J, leaving 17 bases between. Germline V CDR1 and CDR2: SGHTA, FQGNSA. CDR3 length: 14 residues. As DNA, the CDR3 is TGTGCCAGCAGCTTACGAGACCTCTTGGTTGGGCAGTATTTT. It translates to CASSLRDLLVGQYF.

The CDR3 sequence is CSAESRTSGSGEQFF. The CDR3 DNA reads as TGCAGTGCTGAATCCCGGACTAGCGGGAGCGGTGAGCAGTTCTTC. This chain joins TRBV20-1 and TRBJ2-1; TRBD2 agrees at 13 bases. CDR1 is DFQATT and CDR2 is SNEGSKA in the germline V gene (reference sequence). V was clipped by 5 bases and J by 9 bases; unmatched bases: 10. CDR3 length: 15 residues.

J is TRBJ2-7 and V is TRBV14, with D tentatively TRBD1 (7 bases). The CDR3 extends over 15 amino acids. V was clipped by 4 bases and J by 3 bases, with 16 bases between them. Germline assignment: CDR1 SGHDN and CDR2 FVKESK. CDR3 in amino acids: CASSPSGRGDYEQYF. CDR3 bases: TGTGCCAGCAGCCCCAGTGGCAGGGGGGACTACGAGCAGTACTTC.

In its sample, this clonotype was seen a few times. The chain has TRBV12-3 or TRBV12-4 and TRBJ1-1; no clear D gene. The V and J ends lost 5 bases and 12 bases respectively, with 10 bases between them. CDR3 size: 10 residues. The CDR3 is CASSPVGPFF. The CDR3 coding sequence is TGTGCCAGCAGTCCGGTGGGTCCTTTCTTT.

This rearrangement joins TRBV5-1 to TRBJ1-2; TRBD1 might be the D (5 bases). The CDR3 runs 12 residues. From germline, CDR1 is SGHRS and CDR2 YFSETQ. With 4 bases removed from V and 6 bases from J, the gap between germline ends came to 10 bases. CDR3 DNA sequence: TGCGCCAGCAGCCTCGGACAAGATGGCTACACCTTC. Its protein product is CASSLGQDGYTF. Based on the CDR3 plus reference TRBV5-1 and TRBJ1-2, the full variable domain is KAGVTQTPRYLIKTRGQQVTLSCSPISGHRSVSWYQQTPGQGLQFLFEYFSETQRNKGNFPGRFSGRQFSNSRSEMNVSTLELGDSALYLCASSLGQDGYTFGSGTRLTVV.

This clonotype occurred a few times. The genes are TRBV6-5 and TRBJ2-5, with TRBD2 matching over 9 bases. Germline CDR1 is MNHEY and CDR2 is SVGAGI. J was trimmed by 7 bases and V by 0 bases; bases with no gene match: 9. This CDR3 has 16 amino acids. CDR3: CASSYSILAGDGTQYF. In DNA, the CDR3 is TGTGCCAGCAGTTACTCGATACTAGCGGGCGATGGGACCCAGTACTTC.

Ten or more counts support this clonotype. This chain joins TRBV12-3 or TRBV12-4 and TRBJ2-3; 10 positions agree with TRBD2. The CDR3 is 14 residues long. With 7 bases clipped from V and 2 bases from J, the junction kept 3 bases outside the gene matches. The CDR3 coding sequence is TGTGCCAGCAAACTAGCGGGGAACACAGATACGCAGTATTTT. Its translation: CASKLAGNTDTQYF.

This clonotype turned up a few times. The chain carries TRBV7-2 and TRBJ2-7; 10 nucleotides line up with TRBD2. This CDR3 is built from 16 residues. CDR1 is SGHTA and CDR2 is FQGNSA in the germline V gene. V was clipped by 2 bases and J by 1 base; unmatched bases: 5. The CDR3 nucleotides are TGTGCCAGCAGCTTATTGGGTAGCGGGAGGTCCTACGAGCAGTACTTC. Its translation is CASSLLGSGRSYEQYF.